Sequencing of this TCR beta chain was carried out in a study of siplizumab effects on memory and regulatory T cells. Study-wide points: Significant reduction of alloreactive sequences traceable to unstimulated CD4+ memory cells was observed with siplizumab. Naive T cells seemed more diverse than memory cells; they also seemed major alloresponse contributors. Siplizumab gave mappable alloreactive CD4+ clones an average Treg-derived fraction of approximately 69%, against under 35% in controls.

Sequencing of each sample assayed roughly 10^5 TCR templates. Clones were sequenced by immunoSEQ multiplex PCR, and TCRdb holds only the in-frame ones, with some missing. The profile shows about 120,000 clones, over 85% of them singletons. As regards this clone: The antigen remains undetermined.

This CDR3 comprises 17 residues. CDR1 is SGDLS and CDR2 is YYNGEE in the germline V gene. Trimming took off 4 bases at V and 1 base at J, with 20 bases between the two ends. The chain recombines TRBV9 with TRBJ2-5; D not certain. Sequenced sample: non-Treg CD4+ T cells sorted from blood. This TCR was sampled from a human donor in good health. The CDR3 is CASSPFKGVLLQETQYF. CDR3 coding DNA: TGTGCCAGCAGCCCATTTAAAGGCGTACTCCTCCAAGAGACCCAGTACTTC.